The rows below give T cell receptor beta chains drawn from one sample of a study of blood T cell repertoires in COVID-19. Assay used: immunoSEQ multiplex PCR; TCRdb lists only in-frame clones, some missing. The table includes hundreds of thousands of clones, 81% detected once. The sample taken for sequencing was peripheral blood. The receptors were gathered from a woman of 80 years or more with COVID-19, enrolled during active disease. Both conserved end residues are part of each CDR3. Each record gives: J gene, V gene, D gene, clone size, CDR3 DNA, CDR3 protein. D genes are given only for firm matches. Not all rows give a size; the values are once, few, many and, for expanded clones, a class.

TRBJ1-2 TRBV25-1 TRBD1 . TGTGCCAGCAGTGAATCTAGAGGGACAGCCTTCTATGGCTACACCTTC CASSESRGTAFYGYTF
TRBJ2-7 TRBV2 TRBD1 once TGTGCCAGCAGAGGGGACAGGGGAGCCTACGAGCAGTACTTC CASRGDRGAYEQYF
TRBJ1-1 TRBV5-6 . . TGTGCCAGCAGCATGGGACACGTGAACACTGAAGCTTTCTTT CASSMGHVNTEAFF
TRBJ2-2 TRBV10-1 TRBD2 . TGCGCCAGCAGTCCACTAGCGGGGGCGACCGGGGAGCTGTTTTTT CASSPLAGATGELFF
TRBJ1-5 TRBV6-6 TRBD1 . TGTGCCAGCAGGACAGGGCCCGAGGAGCCCCAGCATTTT CASRTGPEEPQHF
TRBJ1-2 TRBV6-5 TRBD1 once TGTGCCAGCAGTTACTCGACGGGACAGGGGGCCTCTGGCTACACCTTC CASSYSTGQGASGYTF
TRBJ1-5 TRBV20-1 . . TGCAGTGCTAGTGGGGACACCCGGATCAGCAATCAGCCCCAGCATTTT CSASGDTRISNQPQHF
TRBJ2-2 TRBV28 . . TGTGCCAGCAGAGGACACTCGAACACCGGGGAGCTGTTTTTT CASRGHSNTGELFF
TRBJ1-5 TRBV18 TRBD1 few TGTGCCAGCTCAGCAGGGACAGGAAATAGCAATCAGCCCCAGCATTTT CASSAGTGNSNQPQHF
TRBJ1-2 TRBV6-1 . . TGTGCCAGCAGTGAAGGGGAGGGACGGTACTATGGCTACACCTTC CASSEGEGRYYGYTF
TRBJ1-3 TRBV7-6 . . TGTGCCAGCAGCTTAGCGGCGGGGGCTGGAAACACCATATATTTT CASSLAAGAGNTIYF
TRBJ1-1 TRBV5-1 . . TGCGCCAGCAGCTTAACGGGGGGCCTAACTGAAGCTTTCTTT CASSLTGGLTEAFF
TRBJ1-2 TRBV19 . . TGTGCCAGTAGTATTGTGGCAGGGATATACTATGGCTACACCTTC CASSIVAGIYYGYTF
TRBJ1-6 TRBV19 TRBD1 few TGTGCCAGTACTACGACAGGGGGCAAGATTTCACCCCTCCACTTT CASTTTGGKISPLHF
TRBJ1-5 TRBV4-1 TRBD1 once TGCGCCAGCAGCCAAGAGAGTTCGGACAGGCGACATCAGCCCCAGCATTTT CASSQESSDRRHQPQHF
TRBJ1-2 TRBV6-6 . . TGTGCCAGCAGTTACTCGACAGGTCCCTATGGCTACACCTTC CASSYSTGPYGYTF
TRBJ2-7 TRBV9 . . TGTGCCAGCAGCGTGGCGGAGGGAAGTCTTTCCTACGAGCAGTACTTC CASSVAEGSLSYEQYF
TRBJ2-7 TRBV6-2/TRBV6-3 TRBD1 . TGTGCCAGCAGTTTACGACAGGGAAGGTCCGAGCAGTACTTC CASSLRQGRSEQYF
TRBJ1-2 TRBV30 TRBD1 . TGTGCCGCCCGGGACAGGGGGCAGTCCGGTGGCTACACCTTC CAARDRGQSGGYTF
TRBJ1-2 TRBV28 . . TGTGCCAGCAGTTTGCAGGTACACTATGGCTACACCTTC CASSLQVHYGYTF
TRBJ2-1 TRBV5-6 . . TGTGCCAGTCTGGACTGGACCAATGAGCAGTTCTTC CASLDWTNEQFF
TRBJ1-2 TRBV19 TRBD1 . TGTGCCAGTAGTGAGGGACAGGGGAGCTATGGCTACACCTTC CASSEGQGSYGYTF
TRBJ1-4 TRBV10-2 . . TGCGCCAGCCTCCAGGGGCGGGGGGCTAATGAAAAACTGTTTTTT CASLQGRGANEKLFF
TRBJ1-1 TRBV11-1 . . TGTGCCAGCAGCCACCGGCAACAGGGGAACACTGAAGCTTTCTTT CASSHRQQGNTEAFF
TRBJ1-5 TRBV3-1/TRBV3-2 . . TGTGCCAGCAGCCAAGGAGGCAGGGGCCCTGGCAATCAGCCCCAGCATTTT CASSQGGRGPGNQPQHF
TRBJ1-1 TRBV7-2 TRBD1 . TGTGCCAGCAGCTCTAGACAGGGGTCGCATGAAGCTTTCTTT CASSSRQGSHEAFF
TRBJ1-2 TRBV12-3/TRBV12-4 . . TGTGCCAGCAGTTGGGGGGTGAATGGCTACACCTTC CASSWGVNGYTF
TRBJ2-7 TRBV2 TRBD2 . TGTGCCAGCAGTCAAAGCGGGAGTGGATCCTACGAGCAGTACTTC CASSQSGSGSYEQYF
TRBJ2-7 TRBV9 TRBD2 . TGTGCCAGCAGCGTGGGGCCAGCGGGAGTTTACGAGCAGTACTTC CASSVGPAGVYEQYF
TRBJ2-1 TRBV18 TRBD2 . TGTGCCAGCTCATTAGCGGGAGGGCAGAATGAGCAGTTCTTC CASSLAGGQNEQFF
TRBJ2-1 TRBV9 . . TGTGCCAGCAGCGAGCTAGCAGGGGTTGAGCAGTTCTTC CASSELAGVEQFF
TRBJ2-3 TRBV5-6 TRBD1 . TGTGCCAGCAGCCAAAGGGGGCCGGGGCATACGCAGTATTTT CASSQRGPGHTQYF
TRBJ1-2 TRBV7-7 . once TGTGCTAGCAGCCCGGGGGGCCTCCAAGTCGAAGGCTACACCTTC CASSPGGLQVEGYTF
TRBJ2-5 TRBV28 TRBD1 few TGTGCCAGCAGTTTTGGTCCAGGGGGAAAAGAGACCCAGTACTTC CASSFGPGGKETQYF
TRBJ2-3 TRBV6-4 TRBD1 . TGTGCCAGCAGTCTCCAGGGGGCGAGCACAGATACGCAGTATTTT CASSLQGASTDTQYF
TRBJ2-1 TRBV27 TRBD2 few TGTGCCAGCTACAGAGTGACGGGAGGAGGGTGGAATGAGCAGTTCTTC CASYRVTGGGWNEQFF
TRBJ1-1 TRBV6-5 . . TGTGCCAGCAGTTACAGCTCGAACACTGAAGCTTTCTTT CASSYSSNTEAFF
TRBJ2-2 TRBV24-1 TRBD1 . TGTGCCACCAGTGATTCGGGACAGGGATGGCCCGGGGAGCTGTTTTTT CATSDSGQGWPGELFF
TRBJ1-2 TRBV2 TRBD1 . TGTGCCAGCAGTAACTCGGGACAGGGAATGAATGGCTACACCTTC CASSNSGQGMNGYTF
TRBJ1-5 TRBV28 TRBD1 . TGTGCCAGCAGCTCCCCCCCCGGACAGGGGTATCAGCCCCAGCATTTT CASSSPPGQGYQPQHF
TRBJ1-6 TRBV19 . . TGTGCCAGTAACCTTGGGCAAGAGAATTCACCCCTCCACTTT CASNLGQENSPLHF
TRBJ2-5 TRBV12-3/TRBV12-4 TRBD1 . TGTGCCAGCAGCCCTTACAGGGGAGAGACCCAGTACTTC CASSPYRGETQYF
TRBJ2-1 TRBV19 TRBD2 . TGTGCCAGTAGTATTACTAGCGGGAGGCCATTGGGTAATGAGCAGTTCTTC CASSITSGRPLGNEQFF
TRBJ2-7 TRBV3-1/TRBV3-2 . few TGTGCCAGCAGCCAAGGTGCCGGGAACAGCGAGCAGTACTTC CASSQGAGNSEQYF
TRBJ1-1 TRBV10-3 . . TGTGCCATTTCAGGGGTGGGTATGAACACTGAAGCTTTCTTT CAISGVGMNTEAFF
TRBJ1-2 TRBV6-4 TRBD1 . TGTGCCAGCAGTGACTATGGGACAGGGGGTGGCTACACCTTC CASSDYGTGGGYTF
TRBJ1-1 TRBV3-1/TRBV3-2 . few TGTGCCAGCAGCTTTGGGCCCGAGAGAGCTTTCTTT CASSFGPERAFF
TRBJ2-2 TRBV6-1 TRBD2 . TGTGCCAGCAGTGAACCGGGACTAGCGTCCGGGGAGCTGTTTTTT CASSEPGLASGELFF
TRBJ2-7 TRBV3-1/TRBV3-2 . . TGTGCCAGCAGCCGCGGGGTCTACGAGCAGTACTTC CASSRGVYEQYF
TRBJ2-3 TRBV10-2 TRBD2 . TGCGCCAGCAGTGAGTGGGCTAGCGGGAGCACAGATACGCAGTATTTT CASSEWASGSTDTQYF